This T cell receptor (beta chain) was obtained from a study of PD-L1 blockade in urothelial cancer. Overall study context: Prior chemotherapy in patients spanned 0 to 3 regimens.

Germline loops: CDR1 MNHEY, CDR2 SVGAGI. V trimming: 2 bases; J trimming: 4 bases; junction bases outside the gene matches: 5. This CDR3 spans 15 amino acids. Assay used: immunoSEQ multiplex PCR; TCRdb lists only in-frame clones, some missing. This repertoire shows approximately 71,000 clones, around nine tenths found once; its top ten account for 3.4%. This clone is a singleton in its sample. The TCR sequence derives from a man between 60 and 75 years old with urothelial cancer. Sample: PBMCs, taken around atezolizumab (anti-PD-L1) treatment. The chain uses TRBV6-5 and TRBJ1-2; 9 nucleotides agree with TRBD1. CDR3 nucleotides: TGTGCCAGCAGTTACGCGGACAGGGGTGGCTATGGCTACACCTTC. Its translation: CASSYADRGGYGYTF.